This T cell receptor (beta chain) stems from a study of blood T cell repertoires in COVID-19. Across the study: There were acute and convalescent COVID-19 samples, and they came from the United States, Italy and Spain. Sample material is recorded as cDNA or gDNA derived from T cells, B-cell-depleted T cells, or PBMCs.

V shed 3 bases and J 8 bases; nucleotides not matched to a gene: 6. The CDR3 runs to 15 residues. Germline CDR1 is SEHNR and CDR2 is FQNEAQ (reference sequence). TCRdb's copy holds only in-frame clones and misses some; the assay was immunoSEQ multiplex PCR. The sample has 450,000 or so clones, about 91% seen once; the top ten hold approximately 0.9%. Enrolment of Seattle patients took place during active infection, and they were followed longitudinally. Sequences were obtained from peripheral blood. This receptor was obtained from a man aged 18-30 years with COVID-19, enrolled during active disease. V is TRBV7-9 and J is TRBJ1-6; 8 nucleotides align to TRBD1. The CDR3 protein is CASSLGRGLDSPLHF. For the CDR3, the DNA is TGTGCCAGCAGCTTGGGCAGGGGGCTCGATTCACCCCTCCACTTT.